Described below is a single TCR beta chain sequence and its context. What it binds is not known. This specimen belongs to a study of human T cells and chemical hapten exposure. Whole-study results and caveats: The donor cohort had alopecia, so its immune response may not match that of healthy people.

The V gene's germline CDR1 is SGHVS and CDR2 FQNEAQ. This CDR3 comprises 17 residues. The ends were cut back, 5 bases at V and 4 bases at J, with 18 bases in the middle. Time point defined: patch test 1, 2 weeks after DPC sensitization. Treatment given: therapeutic diphenylcyclopropenone sensitization with weekly scalp DPC. TCRdb re-derived calls from the RACE reads in MiXCR, one entry per CDR3 protein. The table lists just under 350,000 distinct CDR3 sequences, 5.5% to 8% of them singletons. The chain links TRBV7-8 to TRBJ1-6; D uncertain. The sample consisted of whole blood, taken in connection with sensitization to the hapten diphenylcyclopropenone (DPC). This clonotype was obtained from a woman between 18 and 29 years old with alopecia areata. Some clones in this sample may be carry-over from other donors' samples. The CDR3 here is CASSPTPTSLYNSPLHF. The CDR3 region has the DNA TGTGCCAGCAGCCCCACCCCTACATCTCTATATAATTCACCCCTCCACTTT.